Only one count was recorded for the clone carrying this TCR beta chain. Its antigen is still unknown. Genes here carry mouse names. The CDR3 end lies 1 residue beyond the end of the read and is filled in from the germline J gene. This CDR3 is 15 amino acids long. The V gene's germline CDR1 is SNHLY and CDR2 FYNGKV (reference sequence). With V trimmed by 3 bases and J by 4 bases, 5 bases remained unmatched. Using immunoSEQ multiplex PCR, the repertoire was profiled, and TCRdb retains in-frame clones only, with some absent. The table records approximately 8,200 clones, around 40% of them present only once. The data originate from a study of tissue T cells after allogeneic stem cell transplantation. Study results and caveats: Only a limited share of tissue TCRs appeared in blood or spleen.

Described time point: mouse harvest day 7 after allogeneic transplant. Each mouse received 10^7 T-cell-depleted marrow cells plus 10^6 splenic CD5+ T cells by tail vein. Tissues came from B6→BALB/c major-mismatch GVHD mice at day 7 or 14. The chain uses TRBV3 and TRBJ2-7; 11 bases agree with TRBD1. Sequenced input: skin. The TCR originated in a female BALB/c mouse given C57BL/6 T cells with graft-versus-host disease after an allogeneic hematopoietic cell transplant. The DNA read from the CDR3 is TGTGCCAGCAGCTTTAGCCGGGACAGGGGGTATGAACAGTAC. It yields the protein CASSFSRDRGYEQY. The CDR3 reads in full as CASSFSRDRGYEQYF.